The 2 T cell receptor beta chains below come from one sample, sequenced in a study of vaccination and CD4 T cells after COVID-19. Sequenced with the Oncomine TCR Beta short-read assay was DNA taken from cultured CD4+ T cells. Each CDR3 protein is one row after TCRdb ran MiXCR on the PCR reads. The sample yields about 2,700 distinct CDR3 sequences, 20% to 25% seen once. These TCRs' antigens remain unknown. Sample treatment: roughly 10-day PBMC culture with coronavirus spike peptide pools or control peptides (ViraFEST assay). The sample was CD4+ T cells from blood, cultured in vitro. Every receptor here comes from a human donor who had recovered from COVID-19.

This clonotype was counted only a few times. The chain carries TRBV5-8 and TRBJ1-2; a weak D match, TRBD1 (5 bases). From germline, CDR1 is SGHTS and CDR2 YDEGEE. CDR3 length equals 13 residues. Trimming removed 3 bases from V and 6 bases from J, with 12 bases in between. The CDR3 here is CASSWRGGNGYTF. The CDR3, as DNA: TGTGCCAGCAGCTGGCGGGGGGGGAATGGCTACACCTTC.

This chain uses TRBV20-1 with TRBJ2-7; 12 bases match TRBD2. The V gene's germline CDR1 is DFQATT and CDR2 SNEGSKA (reference sequence). V was pared by 4 bases and J by 3 bases, with 4 bases of the junction left unmatched. The CDR3 consists of 14 residues. CDR3 protein: CSATTSGRVYEQYF. The CDR3 DNA reads TGCAGTGCTACGACTAGCGGGAGAGTCTACGAGCAGTACTTC.